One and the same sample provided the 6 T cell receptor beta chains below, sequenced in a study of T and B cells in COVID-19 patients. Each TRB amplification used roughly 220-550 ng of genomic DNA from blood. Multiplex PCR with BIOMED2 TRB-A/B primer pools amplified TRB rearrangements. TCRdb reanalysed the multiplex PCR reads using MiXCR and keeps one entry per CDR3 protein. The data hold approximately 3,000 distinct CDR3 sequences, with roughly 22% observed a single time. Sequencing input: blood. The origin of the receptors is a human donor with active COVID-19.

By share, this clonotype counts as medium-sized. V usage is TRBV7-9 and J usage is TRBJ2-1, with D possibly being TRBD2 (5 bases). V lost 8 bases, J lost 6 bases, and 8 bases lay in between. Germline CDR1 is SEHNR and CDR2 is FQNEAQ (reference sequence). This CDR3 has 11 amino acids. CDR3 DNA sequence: TGTGCCAGCTACCGGGGCAATGAGCAGTTCTTC. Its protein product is CASYRGNEQFF.

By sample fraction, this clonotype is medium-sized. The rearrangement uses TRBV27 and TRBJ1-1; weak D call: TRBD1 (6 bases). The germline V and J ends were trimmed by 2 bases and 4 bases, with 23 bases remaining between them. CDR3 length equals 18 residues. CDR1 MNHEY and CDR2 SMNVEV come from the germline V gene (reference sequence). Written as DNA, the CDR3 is TGTGCCAGCAGTTTAGGGGGCTTGGGGTTGGGAAGGAGCACTGAAGCTTTCTTT. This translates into CASSLGGLGLGRSTEAFF.

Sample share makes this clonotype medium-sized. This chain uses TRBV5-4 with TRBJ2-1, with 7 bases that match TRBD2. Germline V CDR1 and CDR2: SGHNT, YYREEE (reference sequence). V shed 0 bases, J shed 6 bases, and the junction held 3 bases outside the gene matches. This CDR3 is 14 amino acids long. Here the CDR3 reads CASSLAGTTNEQFF. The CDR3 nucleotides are TGTGCCAGCAGCTTGGCCGGGACTACCAATGAGCAGTTCTTC.

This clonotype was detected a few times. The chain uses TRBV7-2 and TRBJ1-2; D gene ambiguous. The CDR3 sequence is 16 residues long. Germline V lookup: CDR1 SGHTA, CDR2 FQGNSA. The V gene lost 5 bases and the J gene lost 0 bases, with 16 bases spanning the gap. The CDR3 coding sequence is TGTGCCAGCAGCCTTCGAGGCGGGAGGACTAACTATGGCTACACCTTC. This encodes CASSLRGGRTNYGYTF. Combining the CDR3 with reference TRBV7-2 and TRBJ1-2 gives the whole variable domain GAGVSQSPSNKVTEKGKDVELRCDPISGHTALYWYRQSLGQGLEFLIYFQGNSAPDKSGLPSDRFSAERTGGSVSTLTIQRTQQEDSAVYLCASSLRGGRTNYGYTFGSGTRLTVV.

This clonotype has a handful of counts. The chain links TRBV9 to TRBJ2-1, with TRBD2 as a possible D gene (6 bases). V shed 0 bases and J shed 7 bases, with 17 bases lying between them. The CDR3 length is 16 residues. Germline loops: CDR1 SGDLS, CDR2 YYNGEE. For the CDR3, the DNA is TGTGCCAGCAGCGTAGCGCGGGAATTGGGTAGGAATGAGCAGTTCTTC. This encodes CASSVARELGRNEQFF. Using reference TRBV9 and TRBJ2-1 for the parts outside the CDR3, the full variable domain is DSGVTQTPKHLITATGQRVTLRCSPRSGDLSVYWYQQSLDQGLQFLIQYYNGEERAKGNILERFSAQQFPDLHSELNLSSLELGDSALYFCASSVARELGRNEQFFGPGTRLTVL.

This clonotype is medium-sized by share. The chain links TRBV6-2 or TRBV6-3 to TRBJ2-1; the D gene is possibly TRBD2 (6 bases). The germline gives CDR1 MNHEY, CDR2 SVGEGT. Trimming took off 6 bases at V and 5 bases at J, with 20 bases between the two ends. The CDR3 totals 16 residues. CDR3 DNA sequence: TGTGCCAGCAGACAAACCGGGACTGGTGGAAACAATGAGCAGTTCTTC. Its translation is CASRQTGTGGNNEQFF.